This T cell receptor beta chain was documented in a study of blood T cell repertoires in COVID-19. Unmatched junction bases numbered 12, after V lost 4 bases and J lost 11 bases. The CDR3 totals 14 residues. Germline CDR1 SGHNT, CDR2 YYREEE (reference sequence). This table comes from immunoSEQ multiplex PCR, and its TCRdb copy is limited to in-frame clones, with some not included. The sample shows more than 200,000 clones, around nine tenths of them seen only once. What was sequenced was peripheral blood. This receptor was taken from a man younger than 45 with active or convalescent COVID-19. The chain has TRBV5-4 and TRBJ2-5, with 9 positions matching TRBD2. The CDR3 reads CASSRGTSHENQYF. As DNA, the CDR3 is TGTGCCAGCAGCCGGGGGACTAGCCACGAGAATCAGTACTTC.